This is a list of T cell receptor beta chains from one sample in a study of CD8+ T cells in alopecia areata. TCRdb's table, derived via immunoSEQ multiplex PCR, lists solely in-frame clones and lacks some. The repertoire holds about 190,000 clones, with approximately 56% as singletons. The specimen comprised CD4+ T cells sorted from blood, sampled at week 0. All receptors derive from a human donor with alopecia areata. Both conserved end residues are part of each CDR3. A D gene is named only where the DNA matches it firmly. Clone sizes are given selectively: once, few, many, or a class where the clone is expanded.

>TRBV29-1|.|TRBJ2-3|.
TGCAGCGTTGAACCGGGAGATACGCAGTATTTT
CSVEPGDTQYF
>TRBV27|.|TRBJ1-6|.
TGTGCCAGCAGTGTATTGCGCCCAGGGGCGATGTATAATTCACCCCTCCACTTT
CASSVLRPGAMYNSPLHF
>TRBV25-1|.|TRBJ1-6|few
TGTGCCAGCAGTGGGGTTACTGGGGCACCCCTCCACTTT
CASSGVTGAPLHF
>TRBV4-1|.|TRBJ2-5|.
TGCGCCAGCAGCCAAGATCGAGAGACCCAGTACTTC
CASSQDRETQYF
>TRBV5-1|TRBD1|TRBJ2-7|.
TGCGCCAGCAGCTGGGACAGGGGAACCTACGAGCAGTACTTC
CASSWDRGTYEQYF
>TRBV5-4|.|TRBJ1-5|.
TGTGCCAGCAGCTTGGGACCGGGCCGGGGCAATCAGCCCCAGCATTTT
CASSLGPGRGNQPQHF
>TRBV29-1|.|TRBJ1-2|.
TGCAGCGCCTCCATACCCCAGGGAGGTCATGGCTACACCTTC
CSASIPQGGHGYTF
>TRBV30|.|TRBJ2-1|once
TGTGCCTGGAGTGGCCTGTACAATGAGCAGTTCTTC
CAWSGLYNEQFF
>TRBV5-6|.|TRBJ1-2|.
TGTGCCAGCCGCAGGGAAGCTAACTATGGCTACACCTTC
CASRREANYGYTF
>TRBV30|.|TRBJ2-7|.
TGTGCCTGGAGTGTACCGACCATACGCTCCGGCGAGCAGTACTTC
CAWSVPTIRSGEQYF
>TRBV27|TRBD1|TRBJ2-4|.
TGTGCCAGCAGTCCTACAGGGGGAAGCATTCAGTACTTC
CASSPTGGSIQYF
>TRBV25-1|.|TRBJ1-6|.
TGTGCCAGCAGTGAATTTAAGGGTACCTCACCCCTCCACTTT
CASSEFKGTSPLHF
>TRBV30|.|TRBJ1-3|.
TGTGCCTGGAGTGTATCTGGTAGTATAATGGGAAACACCATATATTTT
CAWSVSGSIMGNTIYF